Given below is one T cell receptor beta chain in context. Its antigen is undetermined. This sample was taken from a study of OX40 agonist ivuxolimab in advanced cancers. Study-level information: At doses from 0.01 to 10 mg/kg, patients were given intravenous ivuxolimab every 2 weeks. Treatment received earlier with anti-PD-1, anti-PD-L1 or anti-CTLA-4 agents was allowed, and over 30% had some.

The assay was immunoSEQ multiplex PCR, and TCRdb's table has in-frame clones only and misses some. The repertoire has 55,000 to 70,000 clones, approximately 85% of them found once; the top ten carry roughly 4.8%. Findings and caveats of the study: Average numbers of expanded clones were greater in CD8+ T cells than in CD4+. Low normalized clonal expansion also occurred in some nonresponding patients.

From germline, CDR1 is LNHDA and CDR2 SQIVND (reference sequence). V was shortened by 3 bases and J by 7 bases, with 9 bases between the two germline ends. The CDR3 has 13 amino acids. The receptor comes from an adult with an advanced solid tumor such as melanoma, head and neck, liver or kidney cancer. V gene TRBV19 combines with J gene TRBJ2-2, with D perhaps assigned TRBD1 or TRBD2 (5 bases each). This material consisted of CD4+ or CD8+ T cells sorted from blood, taken in a trial of the OX40 agonist ivuxolimab. The CDR3 protein is CASSIGAGGELFF. The CDR3 DNA is TGTGCCAGTAGTATCGGGGCTGGCGGGGAGCTGTTTTTT.